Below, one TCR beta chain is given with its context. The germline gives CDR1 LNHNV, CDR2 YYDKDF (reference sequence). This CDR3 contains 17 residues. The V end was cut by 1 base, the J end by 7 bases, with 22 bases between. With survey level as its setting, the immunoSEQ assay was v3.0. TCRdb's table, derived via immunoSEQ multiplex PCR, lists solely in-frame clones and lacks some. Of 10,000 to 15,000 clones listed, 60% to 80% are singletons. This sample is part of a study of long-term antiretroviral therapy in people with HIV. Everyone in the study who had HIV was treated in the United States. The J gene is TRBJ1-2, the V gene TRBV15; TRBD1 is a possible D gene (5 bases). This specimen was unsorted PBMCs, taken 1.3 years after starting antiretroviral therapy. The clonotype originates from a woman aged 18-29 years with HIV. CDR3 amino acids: CATSRGGQVTEGSGYTF. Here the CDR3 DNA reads TGTGCCACCAGCAGAGGCGGTCAGGTCACGGAGGGGTCTGGCTACACCTTC.